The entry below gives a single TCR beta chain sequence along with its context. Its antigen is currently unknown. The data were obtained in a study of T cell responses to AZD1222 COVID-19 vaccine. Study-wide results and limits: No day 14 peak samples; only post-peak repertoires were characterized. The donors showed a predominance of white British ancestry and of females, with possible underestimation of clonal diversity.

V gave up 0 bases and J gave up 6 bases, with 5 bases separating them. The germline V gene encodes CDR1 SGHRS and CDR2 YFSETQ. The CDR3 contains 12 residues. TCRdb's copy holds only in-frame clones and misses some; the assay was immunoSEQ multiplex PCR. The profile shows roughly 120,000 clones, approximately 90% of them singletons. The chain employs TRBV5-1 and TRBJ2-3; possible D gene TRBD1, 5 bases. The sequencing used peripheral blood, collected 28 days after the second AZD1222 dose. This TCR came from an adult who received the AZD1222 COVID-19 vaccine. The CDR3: CASSLEGDTQYF. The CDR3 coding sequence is TGCGCCAGCAGCTTGGAGGGGGATACGCAGTATTTT.